This T cell receptor (beta chain) was identified in a study of T-cell memory formation after mild COVID-19. Study-wide context: TCR clustering was largely donor specific.

The CDR3 sequence is 15 residues long. V was shortened by 0 bases and J by 6 bases, with 16 bases between the two germline ends. Looked up from germline, CDR1 is DFQATT and CDR2 is SNEGSKA (reference sequence). Worth noting for this clonotype: Antigen: not known.

Findings and caveats of the study: Pre-infection memory showed some responding clones, and this suggested that cross-reactive memory joined.

TCRdb itself ran the 5' RACE reads through MiXCR, one entry per CDR3 protein. Of about 410,000 distinct CDR3 sequences listed, around a quarter are singletons. The J gene is TRBJ2-3, the V gene TRBV20-1; D is uncertain. The sample consisted of PBMCs or a T cell subset sorted from them (not recorded which). This TCR derives from an adult woman who had mild COVID-19 (a few samples of this study predate the infection). Cell type and time point are not known. This CDR3 is CSARDFGDHIDTQYF. The CDR3 nucleotides read TGCAGTGCTAGAGATTTTGGGGATCACATTGATACGCAGTATTTT.